This T cell receptor beta chain was identified in a study of T-cell memory formation after mild COVID-19 (dated by TCRdb to the early 2020s). About the full investigation: TCR sequence clusters from the two donors were largely donor specific. In a couple of donors, T-cell clones that expanded and contracted after mild COVID-19 were tracked by sequencing TCRalpha and TCRbeta repertoires over time. The cohort comprised two young, previously healthy adult volunteers, one female and one male.

The V end loses 3 bases and the J end loses 1 base, and a stretch of 4 bases separates them. CDR1 KGHSH and CDR2 LQKENI were looked up in the germline V gene. There are 12 amino acids in the CDR3, from cysteine to phenylalanine inclusive. This entry keeps only the CDR3 DNA: 36 bases, framed from base 1. Ficoll-Paque density gradient centrifugation was the method used to isolate PBMCs. General study outcomes and caveats: The study included only a couple of mild cases, and larger cohorts that include severe cases with pre-infection samples were judged to be necessary. From day 15 to 85, contracting clones showed balanced CD4/CD8 phenotypes, whereas a second wave of clones that expanded from day 15 to 37 leaned towards CD4+. Contracting CD4+ clones were located mainly in the CM and EM memory subsets, whereas CD8+ clones were found to be enriched in EMRA. SARS-CoV-2 specificity of the second-wave clones peaking on day 37 was not confirmed. The detection of some responding clones in pre-infection memory suggests that pre-existing cross-reactive memory T cells joined the SARS-CoV-2 response.

Sequencing was carried out with an Illumina NovaSeq 6000. cDNA libraries for TCRalpha and TCRbeta were prepared by 5'RACE using constant-segment primers, with sample barcodes and unique molecular identifiers added. RNA was extracted from every sample with Trizol reagent. Amplification of the libraries took two PCR steps, and the second step added a second sample barcode plus Illumina TruSeq adapters. Sequencing of the libraries was done on an Illumina NovaSeq, producing 2 x 150 bp paired-end reads. The published analysis was carried out like this. With migec v1.2.7, reads were demultiplexed and then collapsed into UMI-guided consensus sequences. With mixcr v2.1.11, UMI consensuses were aligned to TRA and TRB V and J templates and assembled into clonotypes. A clonotype was counted as expanded or contracted only if both edgeR and NoisET called the change significant, with noise models trained on biological replicates. For edgeR calls, the thresholds were a false discovery rate-adjusted p below 0.01 and a log2 fold-change of 1. As an exploratory analysis of dynamics, PCA with hierarchical clustering was applied to max-normalized trajectories of the 1000 most abundant clonotypes. Separately sequenced CD4+ and CD8+ repertoires were used to assign a CD4 or CD8 phenotype to each responding clone. TCRdb trimmed the raw reads at Q25, called clones with MiXCR and kept productive beta chains. Here each entry gathers all rows of one CDR3 protein and keeps the most common genes and DNA. Here the V and J calls rest on TCRdb's processing, not on the authors' analysis. Here the sample has fewer than 250,000 distinct CDR3 sequences; 8% to 11% occur a single time. Approximately 3% of the sample rests with the top ten.

This clonotype was seen more than once but under ten times. Its recognized antigen is unknown. Per-nucleotide qualities are absent, and no much larger clonotype sits a single base away. The receptor was isolated from a man aged 18 to 30 who had mild COVID-19 (a few samples of this study predate the infection). The sample titles of this study are shuffled in the database, so cell type and time point are left out; the donor was told from shared clones. Sequencing input: PBMCs or a T cell subset sorted from them (not recorded which). The rearranged chain carries TRBV18 and TRBJ2-7; the D gene is not confidently resolved. This receptor carries the CDR3 CASSPESYEQYF. The DNA reads TGTGCCAGCTCACCGGAATCCTACGAGCAGTACTTC.